This paragraph covers one T cell receptor beta chain sequence. Produced via immunoSEQ multiplex PCR; TCRdb's table is partial and in-frame only. The data show around 700,000 clones, with around 72% seen just once and 1.5% to 2% held by the top ten. These data belong to a study of shared clonotypes between healthy human individuals. This CDR3 region has 15 residues. Looked up from germline, CDR1 is SGHDT and CDR2 is YYEEEE. The ends lost 0 bases at V and 0 bases at J; junction bases unmatched: 3. This clonotype was sampled from a woman in her 30s in good health. The material sequenced was memory CD4+ T cells sorted from blood. Noted subset: CD45RA-negative fraction. The chain joins TRBV5-6 to TRBJ2-7; 7 bases agree with TRBD1. The CDR3 here is CASSLGWDSSYEQYF. In DNA form, the CDR3 reads TGTGCCAGCAGCTTGGGTTGGGACAGCTCCTACGAGCAGTACTTC.